The entry below gives a single T cell receptor beta chain sequence along with its context. This sample was included in a study of shared clonotypes between healthy human individuals. The replicate PCRs on unsorted PBMC were given about 300 ng DNA, which is about 27,000 T cell genomes. Bulk PBMC genomic DNA spanned ten immunoSEQ deep plates. Some clones are missing from TCRdb's copy, which holds only in-frame ones; the method was immunoSEQ multiplex PCR. The repertoire includes fewer than 650,000 clones, less than 80% of them detected once, and over 10% sits in the top ten. CDR1 and CDR2 (germline): SGHRS, YFSETQ. The CDR3 has 16 residues. Trimming pared 5 bases from V and 1 base from J, leaving 19 bases between.

The clonotype comes from a woman between 40 and 55 years old in good health. Some clones in this sample may be carry-over from other donors' samples. This chain links TRBV5-1 with TRBJ2-7, with a weak D call TRBD2 (8 bases). Sequenced material: PBMCs. The CDR3 loop reads CASREGAGGKSYEQYF. For the CDR3, the DNA is TGCGCCAGCAGAGAGGGGGCGGGGGGCAAGTCCTACGAGCAGTACTTC.